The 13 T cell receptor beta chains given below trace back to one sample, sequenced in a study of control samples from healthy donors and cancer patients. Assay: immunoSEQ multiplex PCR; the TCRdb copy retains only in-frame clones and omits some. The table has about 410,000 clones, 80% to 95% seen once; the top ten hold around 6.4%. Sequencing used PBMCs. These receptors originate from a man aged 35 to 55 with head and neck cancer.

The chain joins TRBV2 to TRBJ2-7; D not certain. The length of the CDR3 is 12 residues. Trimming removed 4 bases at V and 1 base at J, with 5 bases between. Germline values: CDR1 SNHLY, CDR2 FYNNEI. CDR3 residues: CASSAESYEQYF. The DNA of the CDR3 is TGTGCCAGCAGTGCCGAATCCTACGAGCAGTACTTC.

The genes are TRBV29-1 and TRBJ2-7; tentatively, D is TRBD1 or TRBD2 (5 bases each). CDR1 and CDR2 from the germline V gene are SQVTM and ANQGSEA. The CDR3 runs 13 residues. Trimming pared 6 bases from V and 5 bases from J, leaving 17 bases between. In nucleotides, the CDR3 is TGCAGCGTCCAGAGGGACGAGTATGACGAGCAGTACTTC. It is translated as CSVQRDEYDEQYF.

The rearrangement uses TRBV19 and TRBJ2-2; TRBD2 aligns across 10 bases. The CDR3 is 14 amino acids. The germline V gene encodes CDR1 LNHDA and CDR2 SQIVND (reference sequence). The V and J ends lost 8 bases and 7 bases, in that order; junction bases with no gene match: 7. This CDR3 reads CASLSGRALGELFF. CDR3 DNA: TGTGCCAGTCTGAGCGGGAGGGCCCTCGGGGAGCTGTTTTTT.

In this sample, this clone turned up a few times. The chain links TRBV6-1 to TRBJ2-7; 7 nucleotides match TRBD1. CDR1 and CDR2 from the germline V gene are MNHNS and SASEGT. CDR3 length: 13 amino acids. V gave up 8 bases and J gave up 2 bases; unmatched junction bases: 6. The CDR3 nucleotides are TGTGCCAGCTCCAGGGACAGTCCCTACGAGCAGTACTTC. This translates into CASSRDSPYEQYF.

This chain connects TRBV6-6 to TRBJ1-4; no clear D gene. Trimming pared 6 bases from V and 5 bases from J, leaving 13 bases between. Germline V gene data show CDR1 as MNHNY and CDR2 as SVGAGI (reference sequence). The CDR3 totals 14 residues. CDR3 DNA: TGTGCCAGCAGCTACCCTGGGTCGAATGAAAAACTGTTTTTT. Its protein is CASSYPGSNEKLFF.

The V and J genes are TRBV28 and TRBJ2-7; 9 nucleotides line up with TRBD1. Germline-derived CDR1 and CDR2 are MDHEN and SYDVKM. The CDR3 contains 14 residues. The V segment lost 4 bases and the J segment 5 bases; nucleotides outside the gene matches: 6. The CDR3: CASSSPGDRDEQYF. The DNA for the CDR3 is TGTGCCAGCAGTTCCCCGGGGGACAGGGACGAGCAGTACTTC.

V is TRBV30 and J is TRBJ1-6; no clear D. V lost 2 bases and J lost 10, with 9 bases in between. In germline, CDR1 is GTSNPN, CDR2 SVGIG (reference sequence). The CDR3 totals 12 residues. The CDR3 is CAWSTGNSPLHF. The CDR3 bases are TGTGCCTGGAGTACGGGGAACTCACCCCTCCACTTT. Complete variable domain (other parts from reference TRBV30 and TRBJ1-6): SQTIHQWPATLVQPVGSPLSLECTVEGTSNPNLYWYRQAAGRGLQLLFYSVGIGQISSEVPQNLSASRPQDRQFILSSKKLLLSDSGFYLCAWSTGNSPLHFGNGTRLTVT.

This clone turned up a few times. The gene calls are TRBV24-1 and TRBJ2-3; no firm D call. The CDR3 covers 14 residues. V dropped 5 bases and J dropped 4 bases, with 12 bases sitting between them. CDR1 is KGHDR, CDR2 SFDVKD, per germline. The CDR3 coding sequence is TGTGCCACCAGTGTAGCCTACCCCCCAGATACGCAGTATTTT. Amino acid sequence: CATSVAYPPDTQYF.

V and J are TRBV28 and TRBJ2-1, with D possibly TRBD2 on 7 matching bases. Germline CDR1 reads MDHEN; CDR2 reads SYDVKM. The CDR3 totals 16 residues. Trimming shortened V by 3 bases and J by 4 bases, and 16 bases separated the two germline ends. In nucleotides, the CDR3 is TGTGCCAGCAGTTTCAGAGGGGGAGGGTTGTACAATGAGCAGTTCTTC. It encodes CASSFRGGGLYNEQFF.

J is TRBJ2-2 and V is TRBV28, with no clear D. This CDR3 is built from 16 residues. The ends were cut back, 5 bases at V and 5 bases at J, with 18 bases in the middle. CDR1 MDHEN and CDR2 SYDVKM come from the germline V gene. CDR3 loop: CASSPPPSVLTGELFF. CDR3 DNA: TGTGCCAGCAGTCCCCCCCCATCCGTCTTAACCGGGGAGCTGTTTTTT.

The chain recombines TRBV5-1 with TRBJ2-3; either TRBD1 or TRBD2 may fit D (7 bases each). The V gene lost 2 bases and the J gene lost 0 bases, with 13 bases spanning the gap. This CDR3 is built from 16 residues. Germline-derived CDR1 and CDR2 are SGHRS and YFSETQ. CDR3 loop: CASSFRGGQSTDTQYF. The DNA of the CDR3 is TGCGCCAGCAGCTTCAGGGGGGGACAGAGCACAGATACGCAGTATTTT.

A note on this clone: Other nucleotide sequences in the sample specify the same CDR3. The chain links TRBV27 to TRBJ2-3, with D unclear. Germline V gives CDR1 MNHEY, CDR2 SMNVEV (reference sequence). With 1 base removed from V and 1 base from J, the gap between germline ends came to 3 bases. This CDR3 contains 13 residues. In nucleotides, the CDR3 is TGTGCCAGCAGTTTATTGGGCACAGATACGCAGTATTTT. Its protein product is CASSLLGTDTQYF.

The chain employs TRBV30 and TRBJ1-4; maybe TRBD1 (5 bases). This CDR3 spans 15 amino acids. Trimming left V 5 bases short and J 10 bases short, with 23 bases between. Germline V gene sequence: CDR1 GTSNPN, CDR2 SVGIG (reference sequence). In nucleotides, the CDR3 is TGTGCCTGGGTAGCCGGGACGCCCGGGGTACGAAAACTGTTTTTT. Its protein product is CAWVAGTPGVRKLFF.